Described below is a single T cell receptor beta chain sequence and its context. The antigen is unknown. The record originates from a study of T-cell memory formation after mild COVID-19. Overall study: There were largely donor-specific TCR clusters. Findings and limits, study-wide: From day 15 to 85, contracting clones were balanced between CD4 and CD8, whereas later expanders leaned toward CD4+. Detection of some responders pre-infection suggested pre-existing cross-reactive memory T cells participated.

The ends lost 1 base at V and 9 bases at J; junction bases unmatched: 8. Germline V lookup: CDR1 LGHNA, CDR2 YSLEER. The CDR3 loop spans 15 amino acids. One entry per CDR3 protein, called by TCRdb with MiXCR from the 5' RACE reads. Altogether tens of thousands of distinct CDR3 sequences are present, about 15% being singletons, with the ten largest covering about 31%. The receptor was isolated from an adult woman who had mild COVID-19 (a few samples of this study predate the infection). Cell type and time point are not known. The chain carries TRBV4-3 and TRBJ2-1, with TRBD2 matching 8 bases. Sequencing was done on a sample of PBMCs or a T cell subset sorted from them (not recorded which). The CDR3 nucleotides are TGCGCCAGCAGCCAAGCAGCGGGAGCTTTCGGTGAGCAGTTCTTC. Its protein is CASSQAAGAFGEQFF.